One T cell receptor beta chain is described in this entry. Data came from immunoSEQ multiplex PCR; TCRdb stores just in-frame clones and leaves some out. The sample has around 190,000 clones, around nine tenths seen once. These data belong to a study of control samples from healthy donors and cancer patients. This receptor was obtained from a man between 25 and 39 years old in good health. Source material: blood.

The CDR3 is CASSQRGAVQGGYEQYF. CDR3 in DNA: TGCGCCAGCAGTCAAAGGGGTGCGGTACAGGGGGGATACGAGCAGTACTTC. The chain uses TRBV23-1 and TRBJ2-7, with 8 bases lining up with TRBD1. TRBV23-1 carries the ORF label, with uncertain function. Unmatched junction bases numbered 13, after V lost 2 bases and J lost 4 bases. The CDR3 extends over 17 amino acids.